What follows are 10 T cell receptor beta chains derived from one specimen sequenced in a study of a mutant IDH1 vaccine in newly diagnosed glioma. Here immunoSEQ multiplex PCR was the method, and the copy in TCRdb shows in-frame clones only, minus some. The data hold 56,000 or so clones, with about 77% observed a single time. The time point: week 5, during vaccination. All doses held 300 ug of mutant IDH1 20-mer peptide, with topical imiquimod. What these receptors recognize is not known. Sequenced material: PBMCs, taken from a glioma patient whose treatment included an IDH1 peptide vaccine. These receptors all stem from a woman aged 40-49 years with glioma.

The J gene is TRBJ2-7, the V gene TRBV7-9, with a tentative D call TRBD2 (6 bases). The length of the CDR3 is 15 residues. Trimming cost V 4 bases and J 2 bases, with 15 bases left between them. CDR1 and CDR2 from the germline V gene are SEHNR and FQNEAQ (reference sequence). The CDR3 sequence is CASSSPRDLPYEQYF. CDR3 nucleotides: TGTGCCAGCAGCTCCCCGCGGGACCTACCCTACGAGCAGTACTTC.

CDR3 bases: TGTGCCAGTAGTCCGGGAGGGGGAAGGATGGAGACCCAGTACTTC. This encodes CASSPGGGRMETQYF. The V and J genes are TRBV19 and TRBJ2-5, with TRBD2 matching over 8 bases. Germline CDR1 is LNHDA and CDR2 is SQIVND (reference sequence). Trimming cost V 5 bases and J 5 bases; bases outside gene matches: 10. This CDR3 is 15 amino acids long. The full variable domain, rest sourced from reference TRBV19 and TRBJ2-5, is DGGITQSPKYLFRKEGQNVTLSCEQNLNHDAMYWYRQDPGQGLRLIYYSQIVNDFQKGDIAEGYSVSREKKESFPLTVTSAQKNPTAFYLCASSPGGGRMETQYFGPGTRLLVL.

This chain joins TRBV6-1 and TRBJ1-3, with D possibly being TRBD1 (5 bases). The CDR3 totals 13 residues. Germline values: CDR1 MNHNS, CDR2 SASEGT. The ends were cut back, 7 bases at V and 10 bases at J, with 17 bases in the middle. The CDR3 protein is CASNWDPYRTIYF. The DNA for the CDR3 is TGTGCCAGCAACTGGGACCCCTATAGAACCATATATTTT.

This clone is a singleton in its sample. CDR3 nucleotide sequence: TGTGCCAGCAGCTTGGAGAGGGCCCAAGAGACCCAGTACTTC. This encodes CASSLERAQETQYF. The chain uses TRBV5-6 and TRBJ2-5; possible D gene TRBD2, 5 bases. There are 14 residues in the CDR3. V was trimmed by 0 bases and J by 1 base, leaving 7 bases between them. The germline V gene has CDR1 SGHDT and CDR2 YYEEEE. The variable domain in full, with the rest retrieved from reference TRBV5-6 and TRBJ2-5, is DAGVTQSPTHLIKTRGQQVTLRCSPKSGHDTVSWYQQALGQGPQFIFQYYEEEERQRGNFPDRFSGHQFPNYSSELNVNALLLGDSALYLCASSLERAQETQYFGPGTRLLVL.

This clone was seen more than once but under ten times. V gene TRBV28 combines with J gene TRBJ1-1, with D perhaps TRBD1 (5 bases). Deletions cut 6 bases from V and 0 bases from J, with 23 bases between. Germline V gene data show CDR1 as MDHEN and CDR2 as SYDVKM. This CDR3 spans 18 amino acids. In DNA form, the CDR3 reads TGTGCCAGCAGGAGGGTTTCCAGGGTACCTCAAGTGAACACTGAAGCTTTCTTT. Protein sequence: CASRRVSRVPQVNTEAFF.

The chain is built from TRBV7-2 and TRBJ1-2, with D tentatively TRBD1 (5 bases). Germline values: CDR1 SGHTA, CDR2 FQGNSA. The CDR3 sequence is 13 residues long. The V gene lost 4 bases and the J gene lost 4 bases, with 10 bases spanning the gap. CDR3 nucleotide sequence: TGTGCCAGCAGCTCGGGACCGATCTATGGCTACACCTTC. This encodes CASSSGPIYGYTF.

This chain links TRBV5-8 with TRBJ2-2; D unresolved. The CDR3 has 13 residues. CDR1 and CDR2 (germline): SGHTS, YDEGEE. Between the trimmed V and J ends, which lost 4 bases and 1 base, there was a span of 5 bases. The CDR3 nucleotides read TGTGCCAGCAGCGACAAGAACACCGGGGAGCTGTTTTTT. Its protein product is CASSDKNTGELFF.

This chain connects TRBV19 to TRBJ2-7; 7 bases agree with TRBD1. The CDR3 spans 15 residues. CDR1 LNHDA and CDR2 SQIVND come from the germline V gene (reference sequence). Trimming cost V 5 bases and J 5 bases; bases outside gene matches: 12. The CDR3 region is CASSLGTAYYDEQYF. CDR3 bases: TGTGCCAGTAGTTTGGGGACAGCTTACTACGACGAGCAGTACTTC.

The chain recombines TRBV5-1 with TRBJ1-1; 9 bases align to TRBD1. The CDR3 contains 14 residues. Looked up from germline, CDR1 is SGHRS and CDR2 is YFSETQ. The J segment lost 3 bases and the V segment lost 2 bases, leaving 2 bases of the junction unmatched. In nucleotides, the CDR3 is TGCGCCAGCAGCTTACAGGGGGCGGACACTGAAGCTTTCTTT. Encoded protein: CASSLQGADTEAFF.

The CDR3, as DNA: TGTGCCAGCAGTTACCTTGGGACGGGCGGGCCTGAAGCTTTCTTT. Translated: CASSYLGTGGPEAFF. The chain carries TRBV6-5 and TRBJ1-1; weak D call: TRBD1 (5 bases). CDR1 is MNHEY and CDR2 is SVGAGI in the germline V gene. The germline V and J ends were trimmed by 2 bases and 6 bases, with 16 bases remaining between them. The length of the CDR3 is 15 residues.